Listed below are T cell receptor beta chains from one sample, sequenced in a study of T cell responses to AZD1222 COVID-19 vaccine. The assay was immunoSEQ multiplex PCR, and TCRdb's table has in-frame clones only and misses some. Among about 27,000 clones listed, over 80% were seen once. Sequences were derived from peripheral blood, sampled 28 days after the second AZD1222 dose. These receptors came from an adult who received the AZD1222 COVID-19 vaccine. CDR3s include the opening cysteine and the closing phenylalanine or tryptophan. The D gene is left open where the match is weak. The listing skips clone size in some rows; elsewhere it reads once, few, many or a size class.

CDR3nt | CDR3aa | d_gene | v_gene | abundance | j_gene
TGTGCCAGCAGCCAAGGACAGGGGGAAGGAACTGAAGCTTTCTTT | CASSQGQGEGTEAFF | TRBD1 | TRBV3-1/TRBV3-2 | once | TRBJ1-1
TGTGCCAGCAGTTCGGACTGGAACACTGAAGCTTTCTTT | CASSSDWNTEAFF | - | TRBV7-3 | - | TRBJ1-1
TGTGCCAGCAGTTACGGCGGTAATGGAGTGGAGGGCTACACCTTC | CASSYGGNGVEGYTF | - | TRBV28 | - | TRBJ1-2
TGTGCCAGTAAATTCAGCGGGCACACTGAAGCTTTCTTT | CASKFSGHTEAFF | - | TRBV19 | - | TRBJ1-1
TGTGCCAGCAGCTTAGATGGGAATCAGCCCCAGCATTTT | CASSLDGNQPQHF | - | TRBV11-3 | - | TRBJ1-5
TGTGCCAGCAGCCATGATCCACCTTCTCATACCCTAGCCAAAAACATTCAGTACTTC | CASSHDPPSHTLAKNIQYF | - | TRBV4-2 | - | TRBJ2-4
TGTGCCTCCTGGACAGTTATGAACACTGAAGCTTTCTTT | CASWTVMNTEAFF | - | TRBV27 | once | TRBJ1-1
TGTGCCAGCAGCTTATTTGGGGGCAGGGGAGAGGGTGAGCAGTTCTTC | CASSLFGGRGEGEQFF | - | TRBV7-2 | - | TRBJ2-1
TGTGCCAGCAGCTTAGGGGCCGGCACAGATACGCAGTATTTT | CASSLGAGTDTQYF | - | TRBV7-9 | - | TRBJ2-3
TGTGCCAGCAGTTACGGCGGGAGTAGATACGAGCAGTACTTC | CASSYGGSRYEQYF | TRBD2 | TRBV6-2/TRBV6-3 | - | TRBJ2-7
TGTGCCAGCAGCCGGGACCGGGTGGCTGAAGCTTTCTTT | CASSRDRVAEAFF | - | TRBV7-2 | once | TRBJ1-1
TGTGCCACCAGTGATCGGCAGAACCTCTATGGCTACACCTTC | CATSDRQNLYGYTF | - | TRBV24-1 | - | TRBJ1-2
TGTGCCAGCAGCTTGGGCGGAGGGGGGAACTTTCTCTATGGCTACACCTTC | CASSLGGGGNFLYGYTF | - | TRBV5-4 | - | TRBJ1-2
TGTGCCAGCAGCTTGGCAGCAGGGGTTGGAAACACCATATATTTT | CASSLAAGVGNTIYF | - | TRBV5-5 | - | TRBJ1-3
TGTGCCAGCAGTCGTGGGACTAGCGAATACAATGAGCAGTTCTTC | CASSRGTSEYNEQFF | TRBD2 | TRBV2 | few | TRBJ2-1
TGTGCCAGCTCGCATAGCGGGAGAGGGCAGTTCTTC | CASSHSGRGQFF | TRBD2 | TRBV18 | - | TRBJ2-1
TGTGCCAGCAGTCTGGCGGGGGGCAGCAATCAGCCCCAGCATTTT | CASSLAGGSNQPQHF | - | TRBV28 | - | TRBJ1-5
TGTGCCAGCTCACCTGGGGACCCCACCTACGAGCAGTACTTC | CASSPGDPTYEQYF | - | TRBV18 | - | TRBJ2-7
TGCGCCAGCAGCCAAGGGCAGGGAACCGGGGAGCTGTTTTTT | CASSQGQGTGELFF | - | TRBV4-1 | - | TRBJ2-2
TGTGCCAGCAGCCTTCAGGGTGGAGGGGGAAATTCACCCCTCCACTTT | CASSLQGGGGNSPLHF | - | TRBV7-2 | - | TRBJ1-6
TGTGCCAGCAGCGTAGATAACCGGGATACCGGGGAGCTGTTTTTT | CASSVDNRDTGELFF | - | TRBV9 | - | TRBJ2-2
TGTGCCAGCAGGGGAGATAGCAATCAGCCCCAGCATTTT | CASRGDSNQPQHF | - | TRBV6-5 | - | TRBJ1-5
TGTGCCAGCAACAGGGGCTACGAGCAGTACTTC | CASNRGYEQYF | TRBD1 | TRBV6-5 | - | TRBJ2-7
TGTGCCAGCAGTCTTAGGACAGGAGTAAACTATGGCTACACCTTC | CASSLRTGVNYGYTF | TRBD1 | TRBV28 | - | TRBJ1-2
TGCAGCGCTAGCCCCCATGATGAGCAGTTCTTC | CSASPHDEQFF | - | TRBV29-1 | - | TRBJ2-1
TGTGCCAGCAGTCCACATACGGGACAGGGTCGGAGCGGGAGCCTAAGCGAGCAGTACTTC | CASSPHTGQGRSGSLSEQYF | - | TRBV6-6 | - | TRBJ2-7
TGTGCCAGCAGTTCAGGAGGGAACCCGAACACCGGGGAGCTGTTTTTT | CASSSGGNPNTGELFF | - | TRBV6-2/TRBV6-3 | - | TRBJ2-2
TGCGCCAGCAGCAAGACAGGGGAAGTTGGCGAGCAGTACTTC | CASSKTGEVGEQYF | TRBD1 | TRBV10-2 | - | TRBJ2-7
TGTGCCACGAGACAGGGGGGGAACTACGAGCAGTACTTC | CATRQGGNYEQYF | TRBD1 | TRBV6-6 | - | TRBJ2-7
TGTGCCAGCAGCCAAGATCTGGTTAGCGGGAGAGAGACCCAGTACTTC | CASSQDLVSGRETQYF | TRBD2 | TRBV4-2 | - | TRBJ2-5
TGTGCCACCAGCCCTCTCCCGGGGACTGAAGCTTTCTTT | CATSPLPGTEAFF | - | TRBV15 | - | TRBJ1-1
TGTGCCAGCAGCCAAGATAGGGTAGAATCCTATGGCTACACCTTC | CASSQDRVESYGYTF | - | TRBV3-1/TRBV3-2 | few | TRBJ1-2
TGTGCCAGCAGCTTACCCGGACAGACCGGGGAGCTGTTTTTT | CASSLPGQTGELFF | - | TRBV7-9 | - | TRBJ2-2
TGCGCCAGCAGCTTGGCCTTAGCGGGAGGTTACAATGAGCAGTTCTTC | CASSLALAGGYNEQFF | TRBD2 | TRBV5-1 | - | TRBJ2-1
TGTGCCAGCAGCGTAGCAGGGGGAAACACCATATATTTT | CASSVAGGNTIYF | - | TRBV9 | - | TRBJ1-3
TGTGCCAGCAGTCCCGGCGGGGCGGACTCCTATGGCTACACCTTC | CASSPGGADSYGYTF | - | TRBV28 | - | TRBJ1-2
TGTGCCAGCAGTTACGAAGGGAGATCTAATGAAAAACTGTTTTTT | CASSYEGRSNEKLFF | - | TRBV6-6 | - | TRBJ1-4
TGTGCCAGCAGCTCGCAGGGGGCCCATAATTCACCCCTCCACTTT | CASSSQGAHNSPLHF | TRBD1 | TRBV9 | - | TRBJ1-6
TGTGCCAGCAGCTCGACAGGCCATCAGCCCCAGCATTTT | CASSSTGHQPQHF | - | TRBV7-8 | - | TRBJ1-5
TGTGCCAGCAGCTTAGCTTATCCAGGGCAAGGAAACTATGGCTACACCTTC | CASSLAYPGQGNYGYTF | - | TRBV7-8 | - | TRBJ1-2
TGTGCCAGCAGTTTGGGCACAGGGGGCGGCTACACCTTC | CASSLGTGGGYTF | TRBD1 | TRBV28 | - | TRBJ1-2
TGTGCCAGCAGCCGGCTAGCGGGAGAGGAGCAGTACTTC | CASSRLAGEEQYF | TRBD2 | TRBV3-1/TRBV3-2 | - | TRBJ2-7
TGTGCCAGCAGTAACGGACGGCACTATGGCTACACCTTC | CASSNGRHYGYTF | - | TRBV27 | - | TRBJ1-2